This T cell receptor beta chain was captured by sequencing in a study of PD-1 blockade in mismatch repair-deficient tumors. Germline CDR1 MGHRA, CDR2 YSYEKL. Losses at the gene ends were 0 bases for V and 6 bases for J; bases not matched to a gene: 8. The CDR3 length is 16 residues. The assay was immunoSEQ multiplex PCR, and TCRdb's table has in-frame clones only and misses some. The sample lists 120,000 or so clones, about 86% occurring once. This specimen consisted of peripheral blood, obtained 44 weeks after starting pembrolizumab. This chain joins TRBV4-1 and TRBJ2-7; 10 positions agree with TRBD1. The clonotype was recovered from an adult with mismatch repair-deficient cancer. The CDR3 sequence is CASSQDFDRGLGEQYF. The CDR3 DNA reads as TGCGCCAGCAGCCAAGATTTTGACAGGGGGCTCGGCGAGCAGTACTTC.